Described below is a single T cell receptor beta chain sequence and its context. Its antigen is undetermined. The protocol was immunoSEQ multiplex PCR, while the TCRdb copy is restricted to in-frame clones and leaves out a portion. The sample records about 110,000 clones, approximately 88% being singletons. This entry belongs to a study of T cell responses to AZD1222 COVID-19 vaccine. General study points: Spike was spanned by vaccine-associated CD4 TCRs, with dominance at 160-218 and 743-854. The repertoires were collected only after the peak T cell response. In a largely white British group with more females than males, clonal diversity was possibly underestimated.

Trimming took 3 bases from V and 15 from J, leaving 22 bases between them. The CDR3 extends over 15 amino acids. Germline V CDR1 and CDR2: SGHNT, YYREEE (reference sequence). The chain employs TRBV5-4 and TRBJ1-6; D is perhaps TRBD1 (5 bases). The receptor was derived from an adult in good health. The sample here was peripheral blood, taken on day 0 of AZD1222 vaccination. The CDR3 region has the DNA TGTGCCAGCAGCTCCAAGCGGGACGGAACATTCCACCTCCACTTT. This codes for CASSSKRDGTFHLHF.